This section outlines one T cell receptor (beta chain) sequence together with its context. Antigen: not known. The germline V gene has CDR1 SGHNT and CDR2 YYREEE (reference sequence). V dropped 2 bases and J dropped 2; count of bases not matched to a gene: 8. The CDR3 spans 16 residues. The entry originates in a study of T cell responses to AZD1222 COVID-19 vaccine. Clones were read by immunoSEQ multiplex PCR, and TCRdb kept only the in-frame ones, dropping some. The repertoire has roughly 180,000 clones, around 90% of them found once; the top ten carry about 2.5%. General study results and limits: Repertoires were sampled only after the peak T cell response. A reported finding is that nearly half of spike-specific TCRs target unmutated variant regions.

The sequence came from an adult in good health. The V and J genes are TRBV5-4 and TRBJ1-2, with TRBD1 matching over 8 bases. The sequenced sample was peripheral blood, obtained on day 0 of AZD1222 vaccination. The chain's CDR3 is CASSFSRTGNNYGYTF. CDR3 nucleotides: TGTGCCAGCAGCTTCTCTAGGACAGGGAACAACTATGGCTACACCTTC.